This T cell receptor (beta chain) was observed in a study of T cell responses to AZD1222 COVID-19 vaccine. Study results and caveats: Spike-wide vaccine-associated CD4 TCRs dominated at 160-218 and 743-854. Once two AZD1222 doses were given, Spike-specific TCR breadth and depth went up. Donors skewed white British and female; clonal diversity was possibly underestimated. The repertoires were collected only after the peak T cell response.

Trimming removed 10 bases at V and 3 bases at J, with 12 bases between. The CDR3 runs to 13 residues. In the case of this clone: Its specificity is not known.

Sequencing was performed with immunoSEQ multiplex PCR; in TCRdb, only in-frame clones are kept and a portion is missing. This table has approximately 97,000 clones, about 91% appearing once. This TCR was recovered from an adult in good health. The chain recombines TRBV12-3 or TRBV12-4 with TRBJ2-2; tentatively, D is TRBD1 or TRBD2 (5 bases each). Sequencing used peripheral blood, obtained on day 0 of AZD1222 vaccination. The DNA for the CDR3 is TGTGCCACCTCATGGGGGTACACCGGGGAGCTGTTTTTT. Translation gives CATSWGYTGELFF.